The 13 T cell receptor beta chains below come from one sample, sequenced in a study of cytomegalovirus exposure and HLA in healthy donors. In the PCR, 60 Vbeta and 13 Jbeta primers were used. Sequenced by immunoSEQ multiplex PCR; TCRdb stores in-frame clones only, minus some. The table has 99,000 or so clones, over 65% seen once. Sample: PBMCs. The receptors come from a man in his forties in good health and CMV-seropositive.

The V and J genes are TRBV30 and TRBJ1-5; possibly TRBD1 for D (5 bases). The V end lost 5 bases, the J end lost 5 bases, and 19 bases lay between the germline ends. This CDR3 is built from 15 residues. CDR1 and CDR2 from the germline V gene are GTSNPN and SVGIG (reference sequence). The CDR3 DNA reads TGTGCCTGGGGGCCAGGGATGGGGTCGGATCAGCCCCAGCATTTT. It specifies CAWGPGMGSDQPQHF.

A single count supports this clone. The V and J genes are TRBV4-3 and TRBJ1-3; D unclear. Germline V CDR1 and CDR2: LGHNA, YSLEER. This CDR3 spans 16 amino acids. V lost 0 bases to trimming and J lost 0 bases, with 9 bases between them. The CDR3 coding sequence is TGCGCCAGCAGCCAAGAGATCATGAGCTCTGGAAACACCATATATTTT. This translates into CASSQEIMSSGNTIYF.

The chain couples TRBV11-3 to TRBJ1-1; 8 bases fit TRBD1. Trimming at V came to 1 base and at J to 3 bases, leaving 4 bases not matched to a gene. Germline V CDR1 and CDR2: SGHNT, YENEEA. This CDR3 is built from 15 residues. Here the CDR3 DNA reads TGTGCCAGCAGCTTAGGGACAGGGAGCGACACTGAAGCTTTCTTT. It yields the protein CASSLGTGSDTEAFF.

This rearrangement joins TRBV7-9 to TRBJ2-2, with 10 positions matching TRBD1. The V segment lost 5 bases and the J segment 3 bases; nucleotides outside the gene matches: 3. CDR3 length: 15 residues. From germline, CDR1 is SEHNR and CDR2 FQNEAQ (reference sequence). Written as DNA, the CDR3 is TGTGCCAGCAGCCCCGGGACAGGGGACACCGGGGAGCTGTTTTTT. The encoded protein is CASSPGTGDTGELFF.

The chain combines TRBV20-1 with TRBJ2-7, with D possibly TRBD1 on 5 matching bases. The V and J ends lost 5 bases and 3 bases respectively, with 8 bases between them. This CDR3 has 11 residues. Per the germline V gene, CDR1 is DFQATT and CDR2 is SNEGSKA (reference sequence). CDR3 nucleotides: TGCAGTGCTTTGGACAACTACGAGCAGTACTTC. Protein sequence: CSALDNYEQYF.

This clone was detected only a few times. V usage is TRBV28 and J usage is TRBJ1-2; 8 bases fit TRBD1. Germline-derived CDR1 and CDR2 are MDHEN and SYDVKM. The V segment lost 2 bases and the J segment 7 bases; nucleotides outside the gene matches: 9. CDR3 length equals 15 residues. CDR3 amino acids: CASSLVADRGAGYTF. The CDR3 DNA reads TGTGCCAGCAGTTTAGTGGCCGACAGGGGAGCTGGCTACACCTTC.

This rearrangement joins TRBV30 to TRBJ2-7, with D maybe TRBD1 (5 bases). This CDR3 contains 13 residues. V was trimmed by 3 bases and J by 0 bases, leaving 9 bases between them. Germline-derived CDR1 and CDR2 are GTSNPN and SVGIG (reference sequence). The CDR3 is CAWSPGNSYEQYF. DNA for the CDR3: TGTGCCTGGAGCCCAGGGAACTCCTACGAGCAGTACTTC.

The rearrangement joins TRBV18 to TRBJ1-1; TRBD1 might be the D (5 bases). Germline CDR1 and CDR2: KGHSH and LQKENI. Trimming shortened V by 6 bases and J by 1 base, and 15 bases separated the two germline ends. This CDR3 comprises 15 residues. The CDR3 here is CASSILGHQNTEAFF. For the CDR3, the DNA is TGTGCCAGCTCGATTTTGGGGCACCAGAACACTGAAGCTTTCTTT.

In its sample, this clone was seen once. The CDR3 DNA reads as TGTGCCAGTAGTTTGGGACAGGGGCTATTGGGATCCCAGCATTTT. Encoded protein: CASSLGQGLLGSQHF. This chain uses TRBV19 with TRBJ1-5; 10 bases match TRBD1. CDR3 size: 15 residues. After removal of 5 bases from V and 11 bases from J, the junction contained 12 bases not matched to a gene. Germline lookup yields CDR1 LNHDA and CDR2 SQIVND (reference sequence).

CDR3 DNA sequence: TGTGCCAGCAGCTTATTCGGGGATCAGAGACCTACAGAGCAGTACTTC. Protein sequence: CASSLFGDQRPTEQYF. The J gene is TRBJ2-5, the V gene TRBV7-6, with D possibly TRBD2 on 5 matching bases. From germline, CDR1 is SGHVS and CDR2 FNYEAQ. CDR3 length equals 16 residues. V was trimmed by 2 bases and J by 11 bases, leaving 24 bases between them.

The chain has TRBV4-3 and TRBJ2-3; 9 bases match TRBD2. Germline V gene lookup returns CDR1 LGHNA and CDR2 YSLEER. V shed 1 base and J 5 bases; nucleotides not matched to a gene: 10. The CDR3 runs to 17 residues. As DNA, the CDR3 is TGCGCCAGCAGCCAAGGGAGCGGGGGGCCCCAGTTAGATACGCAGTATTTT. Residues: CASSQGSGGPQLDTQYF.

The chain has TRBV18 and TRBJ2-2, with 12 bases lining up with TRBD2. The CDR3 extends over 16 amino acids. V trimming: 0 bases; J trimming: 4 bases; junction bases outside the gene matches: 0. Germline V gene lookup returns CDR1 KGHSH and CDR2 LQKENI. The CDR3 spells CASSPPLAGGTGELFF. DNA of the CDR3: TGTGCCAGCTCACCACCACTAGCGGGAGGCACCGGGGAGCTGTTTTTT.

CDR3 residues: CASSYGTGGVTEAFF. The CDR3, as DNA: TGTGCCAGCAGTTACGGGACAGGGGGTGTCACTGAAGCTTTCTTT. The V gene is TRBV7-9, the J gene TRBJ1-1; 11 bases are shared with TRBD1. Germline values: CDR1 SEHNR, CDR2 FQNEAQ (reference sequence). The CDR3 length is 15 residues. With V trimmed by 6 bases and J by 4 bases, 7 bases remained unmatched.